This entry is about one T cell receptor (beta chain). Its target is not known. This record belongs to a study of identical twins. Whole-study findings and limits: Fewer insertions characterized abundant cord blood beta clonotypes, whereas memory repertoires showed none. It was possible that invariant MAIT and iNKT cells partly confounded the zero-insertion analyses.

One entry per CDR3 protein results from TCRdb running MiXCR on the 5' RACE reads. The top ten hold about an eighth of the sample, which has some 790,000 distinct CDR3 sequences, around a sixth seen once. This same sample was also part of a study on T cells expressing NK-cell markers. As that study records: The CD3+CD56-NKG2C+ fraction of several donors was likewise dominated by these clonotypes.

This TCR derives from a woman aged 18-29 years in good health. The specimen was PBMCs.

This CDR3 reads CAIAAPPSADTQYF. The CDR3 DNA sequence: TGTGCCATCGCGGCGCCGCCCAGCGCAGATACGCAGTATTTT. V is TRBV21-1 and J is TRBJ2-3; TRBD1 is taken as the D call from the table, unchecked against the DNA. TRBV21-1 is termed a pseudogene. The CDR3 loop spans 14 amino acids.